This T cell receptor (beta chain) was sequenced for a study of control samples from healthy donors and cancer patients. Sequencing was performed with immunoSEQ multiplex PCR; in TCRdb, only in-frame clones are kept and a portion is missing. The repertoire holds over 150,000 clones, with roughly 89% as singletons. Germline CDR1 and CDR2: KGHSY and FQNENV. CDR3 length: 15 amino acids. Trimming took 4 bases from V and 3 from J, leaving 15 bases between them. The receptor was derived from a woman in her forties or fifties in good health. This chain joins TRBV16 and TRBJ1-1; possible D gene TRBD1, 5 bases. Source material: blood. CDR3 residues: CASSPRAGQDTEAFF. The CDR3, as DNA: TGTGCCAGCAGCCCGAGAGCAGGGCAGGACACTGAAGCTTTCTTT.